The rows below give T cell receptor beta chains drawn from one sample of a study of control samples from healthy donors and cancer patients. Here immunoSEQ multiplex PCR was the method, and the copy in TCRdb shows in-frame clones only, minus some. This sample has 150,000 to 200,000 clones; 96% occur once, and the top ten carry approximately 0.97%. Sequencing input: blood. These receptors came from a woman aged 25 to 39 in good health. CDR3s include the opening cysteine and the closing phenylalanine or tryptophan. D genes are given only for firm matches. Size tells how often a clone was seen (once, few, many) or the class of an expanded clone, and some rows leave it out.

CDR3nt: TGTGCCAGCAGCCAGCGGGAGGGCACAGATACGCAGTATTTT
CDR3aa: CASSQREGTDTQYF
j_gene: TRBJ2-3
d_gene: TRBD2
len: 14
v_gene: TRBV5-5
abundance: -

CDR3nt: TGTGCCAGCGGGAAACAGGGGGCGGGAAGCGGGGAGCTGTTTTTT
CDR3aa: CASGKQGAGSGELFF
j_gene: TRBJ2-2
d_gene: TRBD1
len: 15
v_gene: TRBV28
abundance: -

CDR3nt: TGTGCCAGCAGTTCCCCGGCGGCGGGGGATGAGCAGTTCTTC
CDR3aa: CASSSPAAGDEQFF
j_gene: TRBJ2-1
d_gene: TRBD2
len: 14
v_gene: TRBV28
abundance: -

CDR3nt: TGCGCCAGCAGCTTGGTAGATAGCGGGGGATACGAGCAGTACTTC
CDR3aa: CASSLVDSGGYEQYF
j_gene: TRBJ2-7
d_gene: TRBD2
len: 15
v_gene: TRBV5-1
abundance: -

CDR3nt: TGCGCCAGCAACCCCCTAGGGGGACTGAACACTGAAGCTTTCTTT
CDR3aa: CASNPLGGLNTEAFF
j_gene: TRBJ1-1
d_gene: -
len: 15
v_gene: TRBV5-1
abundance: -

CDR3nt: TGTGCCAGCAGCTTAGCTAGCGGGCCCATCTACGAGCAGTACTTC
CDR3aa: CASSLASGPIYEQYF
j_gene: TRBJ2-7
d_gene: TRBD2
len: 15
v_gene: TRBV7-2
abundance: -

CDR3nt: TGTGCCAGCAGTCAGATGGGCTCGAGCCAAGAGACCCAGTACTTC
CDR3aa: CASSQMGSSQETQYF
j_gene: TRBJ2-5
d_gene: -
len: 15
v_gene: TRBV2
abundance: few

CDR3nt: TGTGCCAGCAGTTTCGCGGCCGGGGAGCTGTTTTTT
CDR3aa: CASSFAAGELFF
j_gene: TRBJ2-2
d_gene: -
len: 12
v_gene: TRBV28
abundance: -

CDR3nt: TGTGCCAGCAGCCTAGGGACAGCCGGTGGCTACACCTTC
CDR3aa: CASSLGTAGGYTF
j_gene: TRBJ1-2
d_gene: TRBD1
len: 13
v_gene: TRBV5-8
abundance: -

CDR3nt: TGTGCCAGCAGCGTGGGGACAGGGGGTAACTATGGCTACACCTTC
CDR3aa: CASSVGTGGNYGYTF
j_gene: TRBJ1-2
d_gene: TRBD1
len: 15
v_gene: TRBV9
abundance: -

CDR3nt: TGTGCCAGCAGCGTTGAGCCGAGAGCCAACTATGGCTACACCTTC
CDR3aa: CASSVEPRANYGYTF
j_gene: TRBJ1-2
d_gene: -
len: 15
v_gene: TRBV9
abundance: -

CDR3nt: TGTGCCAGCAGCTTGGACAGGGGAAACACCATATATTTT
CDR3aa: CASSLDRGNTIYF
j_gene: TRBJ1-3
d_gene: -
len: 13
v_gene: TRBV5-8
abundance: -

CDR3nt: TGTGCCAGCAGCCGGACTCGGACAGGCAACACTGAAGCTTTCTTT
CDR3aa: CASSRTRTGNTEAFF
j_gene: TRBJ1-1
d_gene: TRBD1
len: 15
v_gene: TRBV3-1/TRBV3-2
abundance: -

CDR3nt: TGTGCCAGCACCCTGGACCTGGGTGGCTACACCTTC
CDR3aa: CASTLDLGGYTF
j_gene: TRBJ1-2
d_gene: -
len: 12
v_gene: TRBV2
abundance: -

CDR3nt: TGCGCCAGCAGCCAAGAACGGGACACTTTAGCCAAAAACATTCAGTACTTC
CDR3aa: CASSQERDTLAKNIQYF
j_gene: TRBJ2-4
d_gene: -
len: 17
v_gene: TRBV4-1
abundance: -

CDR3nt: TGTGCCAGCAGTGTGGGTGGGCTTACCGGGGAGCTGTTTTTT
CDR3aa: CASSVGGLTGELFF
j_gene: TRBJ2-2
d_gene: -
len: 14
v_gene: TRBV25-1
abundance: -

CDR3nt: TGCAGTGCTCCCTTTAACACTGAAGCTTTCTTT
CDR3aa: CSAPFNTEAFF
j_gene: TRBJ1-1
d_gene: -
len: 11
v_gene: TRBV20-1
abundance: -

CDR3nt: TGCGCCAGCAGCTTGGCGGGGATAGGTGAAAAACTGTTTTTT
CDR3aa: CASSLAGIGEKLFF
j_gene: TRBJ1-4
d_gene: -
len: 14
v_gene: TRBV5-1
abundance: -

CDR3nt: TGTGCCAGCAGCCAAGCGGGGCAGTGGGCCCAGCATTTT
CDR3aa: CASSQAGQWAQHF
j_gene: TRBJ1-5
d_gene: -
len: 13
v_gene: TRBV3-1/TRBV3-2
abundance: -

CDR3nt: TGTGCCAGCCAACAGGGTTGGGGCTACACCTTC
CDR3aa: CASQQGWGYTF
j_gene: TRBJ1-2
d_gene: -
len: 11
v_gene: TRBV28
abundance: -

CDR3nt: TGTGCCAGCGGTCCTGCGGGAGAGCATGTTACCGGGGAGCTGTTTTTT
CDR3aa: CASGPAGEHVTGELFF
j_gene: TRBJ2-2
d_gene: TRBD2
len: 16
v_gene: TRBV28
abundance: -

CDR3nt: TGTGCCAGCAGCCTTGCGGGTGTGGATTTGGCTTTCTTT
CDR3aa: CASSLAGVDLAFF
j_gene: TRBJ1-1
d_gene: -
len: 13
v_gene: TRBV5-5
abundance: -

CDR3nt: TGTGCCAGCAGCTTAAAGGAGCTGGGATCCATTCAGTACTTC
CDR3aa: CASSLKELGSIQYF
j_gene: TRBJ2-4
d_gene: -
len: 14
v_gene: TRBV7-2
abundance: -

CDR3nt: TGTGCCAGCAGCAAGGGACAGGGGGATCGAGAGACCCAGTACTTC
CDR3aa: CASSKGQGDRETQYF
j_gene: TRBJ2-5
d_gene: TRBD1
len: 15
v_gene: TRBV5-4
abundance: once

CDR3nt: TGTGCCAGCAGCTCCATGGGGGTCGGAGAGACCCAGTACTTC
CDR3aa: CASSSMGVGETQYF
j_gene: TRBJ2-5
d_gene: -
len: 14
v_gene: TRBV7-2
abundance: -

CDR3nt: TGTGCCAGCGGACAGGGGGCGAATAATGAGCAGTTCTTC
CDR3aa: CASGQGANNEQFF
j_gene: TRBJ2-1
d_gene: TRBD1
len: 13
v_gene: TRBV27
abundance: -

CDR3nt: TGCGCCAGCAGCCAAGTGGAAGGGGTGGAAAAACTGTTTTTT
CDR3aa: CASSQVEGVEKLFF
j_gene: TRBJ1-4
d_gene: -
len: 14
v_gene: TRBV4-1
abundance: -

CDR3nt: TGTGCCAGCAGCTTGTGGGGCGCTGGGGCCAACGTCCTGACTTTC
CDR3aa: CASSLWGAGANVLTF
j_gene: TRBJ2-6
d_gene: -
len: 15
v_gene: TRBV5-6
abundance: -

CDR3nt: TGTGCCAGCCGGGGGACAGGGGGCGACACTGAAGCTTTCTTT
CDR3aa: CASRGTGGDTEAFF
j_gene: TRBJ1-1
d_gene: -
len: 14
v_gene: TRBV21-1
abundance: -

CDR3nt: TGCGCCAGCAGCTTGGAGGAAGCCGTATACAATGAGCAGTTCTTC
CDR3aa: CASSLEEAVYNEQFF
j_gene: TRBJ2-1
d_gene: -
len: 15
v_gene: TRBV5-1
abundance: -

CDR3nt: TGTGCCAGCAGCCCACGGACAGGGGGCAACACTGAAGCTTTCTTT
CDR3aa: CASSPRTGGNTEAFF
j_gene: TRBJ1-1
d_gene: TRBD1
len: 15
v_gene: TRBV5-8
abundance: -

CDR3nt: TGTGCCAGCAGTCCGGGACAGGGTATAACCTACGAGCAGTACTTC
CDR3aa: CASSPGQGITYEQYF
j_gene: TRBJ2-7
d_gene: TRBD1
len: 15
v_gene: TRBV9
abundance: -

CDR3nt: TGTGCCAGCTCACCCAAGGGGGGCGTTCGCACTGAAGCTTTCTTT
CDR3aa: CASSPKGGVRTEAFF
j_gene: TRBJ1-1
d_gene: -
len: 15
v_gene: TRBV18
abundance: -

CDR3nt: TGTGCCAGTAGTATGCGCCCAGGGCTCTCCTACGAGCAGTACTTC
CDR3aa: CASSMRPGLSYEQYF
j_gene: TRBJ2-7
d_gene: -
len: 15
v_gene: TRBV19
abundance: -

CDR3nt: TGTGCCAGCAGTCGAGGACAAGACATGAACACTGAAGCTTTCTTT
CDR3aa: CASSRGQDMNTEAFF
j_gene: TRBJ1-1
d_gene: -
len: 15
v_gene: TRBV6-5
abundance: -

CDR3nt: TGTGCCTGGAGTGTACGGGTAGGGAATCAGCCCCAGCATTTT
CDR3aa: CAWSVRVGNQPQHF
j_gene: TRBJ1-5
d_gene: -
len: 14
v_gene: TRBV30
abundance: -

CDR3nt: TGTGCCAGCAGTCGACAGGGGACTAATGAAAAACTGTTTTTT
CDR3aa: CASSRQGTNEKLFF
j_gene: TRBJ1-4
d_gene: TRBD1
len: 14
v_gene: TRBV6-4
abundance: -

CDR3nt: TGTGCCAGCAGTTACCCTGGACCCTACGAGCAGTACTTC
CDR3aa: CASSYPGPYEQYF
j_gene: TRBJ2-7
d_gene: -
len: 13
v_gene: TRBV28
abundance: -

CDR3nt: TGTGCCAGCAGTTCTCCGAAAAGGAGTGAAGCTTTCTTT
CDR3aa: CASSSPKRSEAFF
j_gene: TRBJ1-1
d_gene: -
len: 13
v_gene: TRBV6-5
abundance: once

CDR3nt: TGTGCCAGCAGTTCGGACACTGAAGCTTTCTTT
CDR3aa: CASSSDTEAFF
j_gene: TRBJ1-1
d_gene: -
len: 11
v_gene: TRBV28
abundance: -

CDR3nt: TGTGCCAGCAGTTACTCGATACAGGACAGGGTTAATCAGCCCCAGCATTTT
CDR3aa: CASSYSIQDRVNQPQHF
j_gene: TRBJ1-5
d_gene: TRBD1
len: 17
v_gene: TRBV6-2/TRBV6-3
abundance: -

CDR3nt: TGTGCCAGCAGCCAATACCAGGGGGGAAAAGATACGCAGTATTTT
CDR3aa: CASSQYQGGKDTQYF
j_gene: TRBJ2-3
d_gene: -
len: 15
v_gene: TRBV28
abundance: -

CDR3nt: TGTGCCAGCAGAGGGGGGTCGGTAAGATACGAGCAGTACTTC
CDR3aa: CASRGGSVRYEQYF
j_gene: TRBJ2-7
d_gene: -
len: 14
v_gene: TRBV2
abundance: few

CDR3nt: TGTGCCAGCAGCGTGCAAGCAGGAGCCTACGAGCAGTACTTC
CDR3aa: CASSVQAGAYEQYF
j_gene: TRBJ2-7
d_gene: -
len: 14
v_gene: TRBV9
abundance: -